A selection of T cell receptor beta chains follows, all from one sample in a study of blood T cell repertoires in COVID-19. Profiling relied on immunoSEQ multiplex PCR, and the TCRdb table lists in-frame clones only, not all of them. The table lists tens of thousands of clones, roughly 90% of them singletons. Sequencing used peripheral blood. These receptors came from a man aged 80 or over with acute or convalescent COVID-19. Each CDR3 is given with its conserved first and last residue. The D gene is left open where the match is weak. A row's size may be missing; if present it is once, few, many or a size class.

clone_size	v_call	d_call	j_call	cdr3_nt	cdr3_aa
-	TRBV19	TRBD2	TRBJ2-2	TGTGCCAGTCTCGCGGTAGCGGGCTCGAACACCGGGGAGCTGTTTTTT	CASLAVAGSNTGELFF
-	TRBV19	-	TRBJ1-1	TGTGCCAGTAGGCCTGGCGGCGGTGGCACTGAAGCTTTCTTT	CASRPGGGGTEAFF
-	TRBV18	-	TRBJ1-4	TGTGCCAGCTCACCACCGGGCCCCGACGGAAAACTGTTTTTT	CASSPPGPDGKLFF
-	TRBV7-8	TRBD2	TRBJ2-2	TGTGCCAGCAGCCTAGCGGGGGGGACCGGGGAGCTGTTTTTT	CASSLAGGTGELFF
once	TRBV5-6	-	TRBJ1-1	TGTGCCAGCAGCTTGCGCGGGGGGACTGAAGCTTTCTTT	CASSLRGGTEAFF
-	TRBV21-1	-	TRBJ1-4	TGTGCCAGCAGCAATGCGACAGCAGCAACTAATGAAAAACTGTTTTTT	CASSNATAATNEKLFF
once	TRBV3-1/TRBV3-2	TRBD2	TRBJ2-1	TGTGCCACCGGGGGGGAGCGGGGTCTCCAGAATGAGCAGTTCTTC	CATGGERGLQNEQFF
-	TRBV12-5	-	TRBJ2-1	TGTGCTAGTGGTTCCCCGAGCACCTGGGAGCAGTTCTTC	CASGSPSTWEQFF
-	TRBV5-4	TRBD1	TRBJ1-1	TGTGCCAGCAGCTTGGACAGACAGGGGAACACTGAAGCTTTCTTT	CASSLDRQGNTEAFF
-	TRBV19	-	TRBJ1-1	TGTGCCAGTAGTATAGATGAGTTCAGACTCTACACTGAAGCTTTCTTT	CASSIDEFRLYTEAFF
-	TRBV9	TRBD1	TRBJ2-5	TGTGCCAGCAGCGTAGATAGTTTGACAGGGGGCTGGGAGACCCAGTACTTC	CASSVDSLTGGWETQYF
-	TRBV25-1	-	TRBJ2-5	TGTGCCAGCAGACCGGAGCAAGGGGGGACCCAGTACTTC	CASRPEQGGTQYF
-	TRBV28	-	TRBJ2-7	TGTGCCACCGCTGGGGGGGCAGCAACCTACGAGCAGTACTTC	CATAGGAATYEQYF
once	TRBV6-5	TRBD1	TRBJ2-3	TGTGCCAGGAAGGACAGGGGAATACCCCCCGGGGGGCAGTATTTT	CARKDRGIPPGGQYF
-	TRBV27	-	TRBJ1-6	TGTGCCAGCAGCCGAGCCACCTTAACCGGAGGCTATAATTCACCCCTCCACTTT	CASSRATLTGGYNSPLHF
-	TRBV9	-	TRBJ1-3	TGTGCCAGCAGCGTAGCCCATTTCTCTGGAAACACCATATATTTT	CASSVAHFSGNTIYF
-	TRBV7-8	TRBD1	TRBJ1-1	TGTGCCAGCAGCTTAGCGCTAAGGGGGCGTTTGAGCACTGAAGCTTTCTTT	CASSLALRGRLSTEAFF
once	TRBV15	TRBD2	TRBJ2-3	TGTGCCACCAGCCCCCGCCTGGGACTAGCGGGAACAGGAGATACGCAGTATTTT	CATSPRLGLAGTGDTQYF
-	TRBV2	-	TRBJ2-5	TGTGCCAGCCGGTCGGAGACCCAGTACTTC	CASRSETQYF
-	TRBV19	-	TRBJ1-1	TGTGCCAGCCTCGGACAGACTGAAGCTTTCTTT	CASLGQTEAFF
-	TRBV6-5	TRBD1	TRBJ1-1	TGTGCCAGCAGTTACCCTGGACAGGCGAACACTGAAGCTTTCTTT	CASSYPGQANTEAFF
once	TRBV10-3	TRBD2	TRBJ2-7	TGTGCCATCTCTTCGGGGGGGTACTACGAGCAGTACTTC	CAISSGGYYEQYF
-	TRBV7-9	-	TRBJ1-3	TGTGCCAGCAGCTCGCCCGGAGTCTGGGGAAACACCATATATTTT	CASSSPGVWGNTIYF
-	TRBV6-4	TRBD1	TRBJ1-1	TGTGCCAGCAGTAAGGGACAGGGGTACACTGAAGCTTTCTTT	CASSKGQGYTEAFF
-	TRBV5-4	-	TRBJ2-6	TGTGCCAGCAGCCCGGGGGGGGCCAACGTCCTGACTTTC	CASSPGGANVLTF
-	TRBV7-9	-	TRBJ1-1	TGTGCCAGCAGCTTAGAGGACAACTGGGCCATGAACACTGAAGCTTTCTTT	CASSLEDNWAMNTEAFF